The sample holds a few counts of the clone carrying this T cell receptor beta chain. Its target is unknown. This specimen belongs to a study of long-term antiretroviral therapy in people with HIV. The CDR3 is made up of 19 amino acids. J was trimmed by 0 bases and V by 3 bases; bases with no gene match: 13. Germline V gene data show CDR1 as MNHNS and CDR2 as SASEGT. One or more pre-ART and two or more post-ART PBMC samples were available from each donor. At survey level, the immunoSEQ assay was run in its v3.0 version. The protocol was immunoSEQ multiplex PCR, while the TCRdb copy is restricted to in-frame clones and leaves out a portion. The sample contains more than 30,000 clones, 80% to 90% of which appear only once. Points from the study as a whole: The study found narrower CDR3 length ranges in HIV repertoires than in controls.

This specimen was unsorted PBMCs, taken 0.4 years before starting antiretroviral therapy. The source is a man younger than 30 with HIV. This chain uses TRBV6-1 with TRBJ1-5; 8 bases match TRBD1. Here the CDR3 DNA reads TGTGCCAGCAGTGACGGGAGGGACAGGATACGCACTAGCAATCAGCCCCAGCATTTT. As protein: CASSDGRDRIRTSNQPQHF.